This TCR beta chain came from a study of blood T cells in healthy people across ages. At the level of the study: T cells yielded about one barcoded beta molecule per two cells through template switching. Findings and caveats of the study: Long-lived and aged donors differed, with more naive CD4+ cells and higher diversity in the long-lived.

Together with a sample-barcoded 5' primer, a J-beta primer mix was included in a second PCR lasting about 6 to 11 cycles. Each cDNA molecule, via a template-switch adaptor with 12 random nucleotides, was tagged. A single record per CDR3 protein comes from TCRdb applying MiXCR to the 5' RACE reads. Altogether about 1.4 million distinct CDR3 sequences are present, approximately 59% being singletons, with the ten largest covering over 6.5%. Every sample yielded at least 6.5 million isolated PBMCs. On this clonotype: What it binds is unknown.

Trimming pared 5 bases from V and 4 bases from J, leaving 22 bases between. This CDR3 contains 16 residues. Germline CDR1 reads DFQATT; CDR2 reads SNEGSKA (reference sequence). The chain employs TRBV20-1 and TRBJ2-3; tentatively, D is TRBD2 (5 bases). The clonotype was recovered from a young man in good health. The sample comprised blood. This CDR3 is CSAPHPEAIVADTQYF. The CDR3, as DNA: TGCAGTGCTCCCCACCCGGAGGCAATAGTGGCAGATACGCAGTATTTT.